Listed below are T cell receptor beta chains from one sample, sequenced in a study of blood T cells in healthy people across ages. TCRdb fed the 5' RACE reads into MiXCR, producing one record per CDR3 protein. The sample includes 730,000 or so distinct CDR3 sequences, around 43% of them seen just once. Sequenced input: blood. The receptors were sampled from an older man in good health. Both conserved end residues are part of each CDR3. The D gene is left open where the match is weak. Clone size, where shown, is once, few, many, or a class for clones that have expanded.

clone_size: -; d_call: -; j_call: TRBJ2-3; v_call: TRBV7-3; cdr3_aa: CASSMAGSTQYF; cdr3_nt: TGTGCCAGCAGCATGGCAGGTTCAACGCAGTATTTT
clone_size: -; d_call: TRBD1; j_call: TRBJ1-2; v_call: TRBV29-1; cdr3_aa: CSAGQGAVYGYTF; cdr3_nt: TGCAGCGCGGGACAGGGGGCGGTCTATGGCTACACCTTC
clone_size: -; d_call: TRBD1; j_call: TRBJ2-6; v_call: TRBV2; cdr3_aa: CASSSNRGRGANVLTF; cdr3_nt: TGTGCCAGCAGTAGCAACAGGGGGCGGGGGGCCAACGTCCTGACTTTC
clone_size: few; d_call: TRBD1; j_call: TRBJ2-7; v_call: TRBV27; cdr3_aa: CASSPWTGNNEQYF; cdr3_nt: TGTGCCAGCAGTCCCTGGACAGGGAATAACGAGCAGTACTTC
clone_size: -; d_call: TRBD1; j_call: TRBJ2-7; v_call: TRBV27; cdr3_aa: CASSRSPGTGTHEQYF; cdr3_nt: TGTGCCAGCAGTCGAAGTCCGGGGACAGGGACCCACGAGCAGTACTTC
clone_size: -; d_call: -; j_call: TRBJ2-3; v_call: TRBV4-1; cdr3_aa: CASSPPDLTDTQYF; cdr3_nt: TGCGCCAGCAGCCCACCCGACCTGACAGATACGCAGTATTTT
clone_size: few; d_call: TRBD1; j_call: TRBJ1-2; v_call: TRBV2; cdr3_aa: CASSLGQFYGYTF; cdr3_nt: TGTGCCAGCAGTCTGGGACAGTTCTATGGCTACACCTTC
clone_size: few; d_call: -; j_call: TRBJ2-2; v_call: TRBV5-1; cdr3_aa: CASSPGFGTGELFF; cdr3_nt: TGCGCCAGCAGCCCTGGATTTGGGACCGGGGAGCTGTTTTTT
clone_size: -; d_call: -; j_call: TRBJ2-7; v_call: TRBV7-2; cdr3_aa: CASSLLLFSAGGPYEQYF; cdr3_nt: TGTGCCAGCAGCTTACTTCTTTTTTCGGCAGGAGGGCCCTACGAGCAGTACTTC
clone_size: few; d_call: TRBD2; j_call: TRBJ2-7; v_call: TRBV9; cdr3_aa: CASSVAGGSRTYEQYF; cdr3_nt: TGTGCCAGCAGCGTAGCGGGCGGGAGTAGGACCTACGAGCAGTACTTC
clone_size: few; d_call: -; j_call: TRBJ2-3; v_call: TRBV7-3; cdr3_aa: CASSLRWGRDTQYF; cdr3_nt: TGTGCCAGCAGCTTACGATGGGGAAGGGATACGCAGTATTTT
clone_size: -; d_call: -; j_call: TRBJ1-2; v_call: TRBV10-3; cdr3_aa: CAMKTENDYGYTF; cdr3_nt: TGTGCCATGAAGACGGAGAATGACTATGGCTACACCTTC
clone_size: -; d_call: -; j_call: TRBJ2-5; v_call: TRBV27; cdr3_aa: CASSPKGRGSGTQYF; cdr3_nt: TGTGCCAGCAGTCCTAAGGGGCGCGGCTCAGGGACCCAGTACTTC
clone_size: many; d_call: -; j_call: TRBJ2-3; v_call: TRBV7-9; cdr3_aa: CASSLGSGFTDTQYF; cdr3_nt: TGTGCCAGCAGCTTGGGTAGCGGATTCACAGATACGCAGTATTTT
clone_size: few; d_call: -; j_call: TRBJ2-7; v_call: TRBV9; cdr3_aa: CASSTSLSSNEQYF; cdr3_nt: TGTGCCAGCAGCACTAGTTTGAGTTCCAATGAGCAGTACTTC
clone_size: many; d_call: TRBD1; j_call: TRBJ2-1; v_call: TRBV10-3; cdr3_aa: CAIRGTGEHNEQFF; cdr3_nt: TGTGCCATCAGGGGGACAGGGGAGCACAATGAGCAGTTCTTC
clone_size: few; d_call: -; j_call: TRBJ2-3; v_call: TRBV7-2; cdr3_aa: CASSLASYTDTQYF; cdr3_nt: TGTGCCAGCAGCTTAGCCAGCTACACAGATACGCAGTATTTT
clone_size: many; d_call: -; j_call: TRBJ2-3; v_call: TRBV6-2/TRBV6-3; cdr3_aa: CASRYRTTTVGTQYF; cdr3_nt: TGTGCCAGCAGATACAGGACTACGACTGTGGGTACGCAGTATTTT
clone_size: many; d_call: TRBD1; j_call: TRBJ1-2; v_call: TRBV7-2; cdr3_aa: CASSDRGYGYTF; cdr3_nt: TGTGCCAGCAGCGACAGGGGATACGGCTACACCTTC
clone_size: few; d_call: TRBD1; j_call: TRBJ1-5; v_call: TRBV6-2/TRBV6-3; cdr3_aa: CASRPGTGVSNQPQHF; cdr3_nt: TGTGCCAGCAGGCCCGGGACAGGGGTTAGCAATCAGCCCCAGCATTTT
clone_size: -; d_call: TRBD2; j_call: TRBJ2-1; v_call: TRBV11-2; cdr3_aa: CASSVAQRESEQFF; cdr3_nt: TGTGCCAGCAGCGTAGCCCAGCGGGAGTCGGAGCAGTTCTTC
clone_size: -; d_call: -; j_call: TRBJ1-2; v_call: TRBV20-1; cdr3_aa: CSARVSGPGGGYTF; cdr3_nt: TGCAGTGCTAGAGTCTCAGGGCCCGGGGGTGGCTACACCTTC
clone_size: -; d_call: TRBD1; j_call: TRBJ1-2; v_call: TRBV6-5; cdr3_aa: CASRPGQQYDYTF; cdr3_nt: TGTGCCAGCAGACCGGGACAGCAGTATGACTACACCTTC
clone_size: -; d_call: -; j_call: TRBJ1-5; v_call: TRBV28; cdr3_aa: CASDNGRYRNQPQHF; cdr3_nt: TGTGCCAGCGACAACGGACGGTACCGCAATCAGCCCCAGCATTTT
clone_size: few; d_call: -; j_call: TRBJ2-7; v_call: TRBV30; cdr3_aa: CAWRSQTAGDYNEQYF; cdr3_nt: TGTGCCTGGAGGTCTCAAACGGCAGGAGATTACAATGAGCAGTACTTC
clone_size: few; d_call: -; j_call: TRBJ2-3; v_call: TRBV5-1; cdr3_aa: CASSPGLYPNTDTQYF; cdr3_nt: TGCGCCAGCAGCCCGGGACTCTATCCGAACACAGATACGCAGTATTTT
clone_size: -; d_call: -; j_call: TRBJ1-2; v_call: TRBV7-2; cdr3_aa: CASSFGGFNYGYTF; cdr3_nt: TGTGCCAGCAGCTTTGGGGGATTTAACTATGGCTACACCTTC
clone_size: -; d_call: TRBD2; j_call: TRBJ2-7; v_call: TRBV27; cdr3_aa: CASSRSAGACEQYF; cdr3_nt: TGTGCCAGCAGCAGATCAGCGGGGGCGTGCGAGCAGTACTTC
clone_size: -; d_call: TRBD2; j_call: TRBJ2-7; v_call: TRBV20-1; cdr3_aa: CSARRGGASGTYEQYF; cdr3_nt: TGCAGTGCTAGGCGCGGGGGAGCCTCGGGAACCTACGAGCAGTACTTC
clone_size: -; d_call: -; j_call: TRBJ2-7; v_call: TRBV12-3/TRBV12-4; cdr3_aa: CASRRRDSLNEQYF; cdr3_nt: TGTGCCAGCCGACGGCGGGACTCCTTGAATGAGCAGTACTTC
clone_size: few; d_call: TRBD2; j_call: TRBJ2-7; v_call: TRBV7-2; cdr3_aa: CASSSDLGLAGVYEQYF; cdr3_nt: TGTGCCAGCAGCTCCGACCTGGGGCTAGCGGGAGTCTACGAGCAGTACTTC
clone_size: -; d_call: -; j_call: TRBJ1-2; v_call: TRBV5-4; cdr3_aa: CASSRLGGDKGNYGYTF; cdr3_nt: TGTGCCAGCAGCCGGCTAGGCGGCGATAAGGGTAACTATGGCTACACCTTC
clone_size: -; d_call: -; j_call: TRBJ2-3; v_call: TRBV30; cdr3_aa: CAWSVRADTQYF; cdr3_nt: TGTGCCTGGAGTGTACGTGCAGATACGCAGTATTTT
clone_size: -; d_call: -; j_call: TRBJ2-2; v_call: TRBV20-1; cdr3_aa: CSASRAENTGELFF; cdr3_nt: TGCAGTGCTAGTCGGGCAGAAAACACCGGGGAGCTGTTTTTT